The T cell receptor beta chain under discussion was sequenced for a study of blood T cell repertoires in COVID-19. Study at large: Both acute and convalescent COVID-19 samples were obtained from the United States, Italy and Spain. PBMCs, B-cell-depleted T cells, or T cells were the source of the cDNA or gDNA that made up the material.

Followed over time, Seattle patients had been enrolled while infection was active. CDR3 length equals 15 residues. Germline CDR1 and CDR2: SGHNT and YYREEE (reference sequence). The V segment lost 5 bases and the J segment 7 bases; nucleotides outside the gene matches: 10. Original processing notes: How many nucleated cells were present was estimated from reference gene primer amplification. The protocol was immunoSEQ multiplex PCR, while the TCRdb copy is restricted to in-frame clones and leaves out a portion. V and J calls and clone size are given by that table; D and trimming were obtained from the DNA. The repertoire includes about 230,000 clones, over 80% of them detected once, and about 1.3% sits in the top ten.

The chain is built from TRBV5-4 and TRBJ2-1; the match to TRBD2 covers 9 bases. The sample consisted of peripheral blood. The clonotype was recovered from a woman aged 25-40 years with COVID-19, enrolled during active disease. The CDR3 region has the DNA TGTGCCAGCAGAAAGGCGGGGGGGCCTCGGAATGAGCAGTTCTTC. This codes for CASRKAGGPRNEQFF.